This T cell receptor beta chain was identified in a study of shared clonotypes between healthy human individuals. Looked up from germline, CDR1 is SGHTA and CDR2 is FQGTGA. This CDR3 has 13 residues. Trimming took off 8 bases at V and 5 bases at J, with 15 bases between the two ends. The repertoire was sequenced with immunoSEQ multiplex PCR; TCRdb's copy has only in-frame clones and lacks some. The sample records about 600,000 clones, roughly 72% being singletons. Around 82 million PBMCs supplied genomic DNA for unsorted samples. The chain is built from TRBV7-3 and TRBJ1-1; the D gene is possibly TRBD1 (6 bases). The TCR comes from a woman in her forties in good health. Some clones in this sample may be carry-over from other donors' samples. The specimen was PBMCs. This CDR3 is CASAQGRVTEAFF. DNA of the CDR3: TGTGCCAGCGCGCAGGGGAGAGTAACTGAAGCTTTCTTT.